The sequence of this T cell receptor (beta chain) was determined in a study of tumor-infiltrating lymphocytes in glioblastoma multiforme. Germline CDR1 reads MNHEY; CDR2 reads SVGEGT. CDR3 length: 16 residues. This clonotype was detected only a few times. A junction boundary mismatches the germline segment, possibly from a read error. TCRB libraries came from RNA via three nested multiplex PCR rounds. These TCRB libraries lack any described unique molecular identifiers. A single record per CDR3 protein comes from TCRdb applying MiXCR to the multiplex PCR reads. This sample carries around 33,000 distinct CDR3 sequences, around 55% of them seen once, and the ten largest clones take roughly a third.

Input material: brain tumor tissue. The chain has TRBV6-2 or TRBV6-3 and TRBJ2-1, with D possibly TRBD2 on 6 matching bases. The clonotype comes from a male donor with glioblastoma. In nucleotides, the CDR3 is TGTACCAGCAGTTACTCAGGCGGGGCTCTTTACAATGAGCGGTTCTTC. Its protein is CTSSYSGGALYNERFF.